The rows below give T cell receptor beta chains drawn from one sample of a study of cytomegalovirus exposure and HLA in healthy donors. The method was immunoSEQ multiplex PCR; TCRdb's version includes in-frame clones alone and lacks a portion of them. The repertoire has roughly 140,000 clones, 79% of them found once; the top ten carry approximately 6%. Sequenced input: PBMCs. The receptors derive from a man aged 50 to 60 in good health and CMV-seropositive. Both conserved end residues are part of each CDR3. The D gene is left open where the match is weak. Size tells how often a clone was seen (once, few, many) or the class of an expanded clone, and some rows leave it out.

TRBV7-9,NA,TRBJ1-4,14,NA,CASSLEGESQKLFF,TGTGCCAGCAGCTTAGAGGGGGAGTCCCAAAAACTGTTTTTT
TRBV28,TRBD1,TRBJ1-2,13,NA,CASSLQGANGYTF,TGTGCCAGCAGTCTACAGGGGGCGAATGGCTACACCTTC
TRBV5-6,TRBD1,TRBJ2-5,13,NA,CASSLVGGETQYF,TGTGCCAGCAGCTTGGTAGGGGGCGAGACCCAGTACTTC
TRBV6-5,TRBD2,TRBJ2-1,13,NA,CASRRGNYNEQFF,TGTGCCAGCAGGCGGGGGAACTACAATGAGCAGTTCTTC
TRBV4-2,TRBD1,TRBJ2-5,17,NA,CASSQDSGAGGQETQYF,TGTGCCAGCAGCCAAGATAGTGGAGCAGGGGGCCAAGAGACCCAGTACTTC
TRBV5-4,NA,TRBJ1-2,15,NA,CASSLGGVTNYGYTF,TGTGCCAGCAGCTTGGGCGGGGTAACTAACTATGGCTACACCTTC
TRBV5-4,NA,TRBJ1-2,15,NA,CASSRGLKGAYGYTF,TGTGCCAGCAGCCGTGGGTTGAAAGGGGCCTATGGCTACACCTTC
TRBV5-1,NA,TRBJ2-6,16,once,CASSLEDTSGANVLTF,TGCGCCAGCAGCTTGGAGGACACCTCTGGGGCCAACGTCCTGACTTTC
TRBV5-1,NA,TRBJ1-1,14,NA,CASSLVDSNTEAFF,TGCGCCAGCAGCTTGGTCGACAGTAACACTGAAGCTTTCTTT
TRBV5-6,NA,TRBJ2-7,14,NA,CASSLVAGRNEQYF,TGTGCCAGCAGCTTGGTGGCGGGGCGGAACGAGCAGTACTTC
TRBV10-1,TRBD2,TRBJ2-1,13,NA,CASSPGLVDEQFF,TGCGCCAGCAGTCCTGGACTAGTTGATGAGCAGTTCTTC
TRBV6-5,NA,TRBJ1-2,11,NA,CASGQNYGYTF,TGTGCCAGTGGACAGAACTATGGCTACACCTTC
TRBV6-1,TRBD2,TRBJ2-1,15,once,CASSAPSGSYNEQFF,TGTGCCAGCAGTGCGCCTAGCGGGAGTTACAATGAGCAGTTCTTC
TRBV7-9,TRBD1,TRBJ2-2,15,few,CASSLWTGNTGELFF,TGTGCCAGCAGCTTATGGACAGGGAACACCGGGGAGCTGTTTTTT
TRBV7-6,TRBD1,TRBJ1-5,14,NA,CASSPDRARQPQHF,TGTGCCAGCAGCCCCGACAGGGCTCGCCAGCCCCAGCATTTT
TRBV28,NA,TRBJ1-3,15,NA,CASSLPGLEGNTIYF,TGTGCCAGCAGTTTACCGGGACTGGAAGGAAACACCATATATTTT
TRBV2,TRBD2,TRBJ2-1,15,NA,CASPSGLPSYNEQFF,TGTGCCAGCCCTAGCGGGCTTCCTTCCTACAATGAGCAGTTCTTC
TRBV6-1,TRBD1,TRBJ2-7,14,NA,CASSVIGQGYEQYF,TGTGCCAGCAGTGTGATTGGACAGGGGTACGAGCAGTACTTC
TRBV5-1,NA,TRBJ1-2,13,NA,CASGAEANYGYTF,TGCGCCAGCGGAGCAGAAGCTAACTATGGCTACACCTTC
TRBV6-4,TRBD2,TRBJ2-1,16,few,CASSEGGTSGIVEQFF,TGTGCCAGCAGTGAAGGCGGGACTAGCGGGATAGTTGAGCAGTTCTTC
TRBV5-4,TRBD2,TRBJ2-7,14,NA,CASSSTSGNYEQYF,TGTGCCAGCAGCTCGACTAGCGGGAACTACGAGCAGTACTTC
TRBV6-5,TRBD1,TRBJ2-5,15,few,CASSYSTGVGETQYF,TGTGCCAGCAGTTACTCAACAGGGGTTGGAGAGACCCAGTACTTC
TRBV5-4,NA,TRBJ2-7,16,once,CASSLDFGSYSYEQYF,TGTGCCAGCAGCTTGGATTTCGGGAGTTATTCCTACGAGCAGTACTTC
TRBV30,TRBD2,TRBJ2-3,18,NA,CAWSVVRTSGSLGDTQYF,TGTGCCTGGAGTGTAGTTAGGACTAGCGGGAGTTTAGGAGATACGCAGTATTTT
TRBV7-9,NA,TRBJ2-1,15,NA,CASSLKGQPSWEQFF,TGTGCCAGCAGCTTAAAAGGACAGCCTTCATGGGAGCAGTTCTTC
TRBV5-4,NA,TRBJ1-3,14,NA,CASSLTVSGNTIYF,TGTGCCAGCAGCCTCACAGTCTCTGGAAACACCATATATTTT
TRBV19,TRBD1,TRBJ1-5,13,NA,CASRTTGDQPQHF,TGTGCCAGTAGGACGACAGGGGATCAGCCCCAGCATTTT